These 22 T cell receptor beta chains originate from one sample sequenced in a study of blood T cell repertoires in COVID-19. Profiling relied on immunoSEQ multiplex PCR, and the TCRdb table lists in-frame clones only, not all of them. The sample includes tens of thousands of clones, about three quarters of them seen just once. Sequencing used peripheral blood. The receptors come from a human donor in a cohort sampled during active COVID-19.

V and J are TRBV28 and TRBJ1-1; D gene unclear. The germline V gene has CDR1 MDHEN and CDR2 SYDVKM. The CDR3 totals 12 residues. V dropped 4 bases and J dropped 7 bases, with 10 bases sitting between them. The CDR3 DNA sequence: TGTGCCAGCAGTTACAAGTCGTTTGAAGCTTTCTTT. It specifies CASSYKSFEAFF.

This sequence joins TRBV5-4 and TRBJ2-2, with 8 positions matching TRBD1. Germline CDR1 and CDR2: SGHNT and YYREEE (reference sequence). J lost 2 bases, V lost 5 bases, and 8 bases had no gene match. The CDR3 sequence is 16 residues long. This CDR3 reads CASRWSGQGNTGELFF. The CDR3 DNA is TGTGCCAGCAGGTGGTCTGGACAGGGAAACACCGGGGAGCTGTTTTTT.

The rearrangement joins TRBV11-1 to TRBJ2-1; TRBD2 aligns across 9 bases. Germline CDR1 reads SGHAT; CDR2 reads FQDESV (reference sequence). V trimming: 1 base; J trimming: 7 bases; junction bases outside the gene matches: 8. The CDR3 totals 16 residues. The CDR3 sequence: CASSLGFSGSINEQFF. CDR3 DNA sequence: TGTGCCAGCAGCTTAGGTTTTAGCGGGAGCATTAATGAGCAGTTCTTC.

The V and J genes are TRBV14 and TRBJ2-3; a weak D match, TRBD1 (6 bases). V dropped 0 bases and J dropped 7 bases, with 17 bases sitting between them. The CDR3 sequence is 16 residues long. The germline CDR1 and CDR2 sequences are SGHDN and FVKESK. This CDR3 is CASSQESRQVGNTQYF. CDR3 coding DNA: TGTGCCAGCAGCCAAGAATCTCGACAGGTCGGGAATACGCAGTATTTT.

The J gene is TRBJ2-3, the V gene TRBV18, with D unclear. The CDR3 totals 14 residues. Trimming shortened V by 6 bases and J by 6 bases, and 16 bases separated the two germline ends. In germline, CDR1 is KGHSH, CDR2 LQKENI. CDR3: CASSEPFSLDTQYF. CDR3 coding DNA: TGTGCCAGCTCCGAACCATTTAGCCTTGATACGCAGTATTTT.

CDR3 nucleotides: TGTGCCAGCAGCGTATTACAGGGGAACACCGGGGAGCTGTTTTTT. This encodes CASSVLQGNTGELFF. The V and J genes are TRBV2 and TRBJ2-2; perhaps TRBD1 as D (6 bases). Deletions cut 6 bases from V and 1 base from J, with 12 bases between. CDR1 is SNHLY, CDR2 FYNNEI, per germline. This CDR3 has 15 amino acids.

This clone has just one count. The V and J genes are TRBV7-9 and TRBJ2-3, with 16 bases aligning to TRBD2. This CDR3 is built from 15 residues. Losses at the gene ends were 11 bases for V and 5 bases for J; bases not matched to a gene: 7. The V gene's germline CDR1 is SEHNR and CDR2 FQNEAQ (reference sequence). The CDR3 coding sequence is TGTGCCGTGGGACTAGCGGGAGGGCTTATAGATACGCAGTATTTT. Translation gives CAVGLAGGLIDTQYF.

V usage is TRBV5-6 and J usage is TRBJ2-1; weak D call: TRBD2 (5 bases). V lost 1 base and J 2 bases, leaving 10 bases between the germline ends. The germline gives CDR1 SGHDT, CDR2 YYEEEE. The CDR3 totals 15 residues. The CDR3 sequence: CASSLKGRAYNEQFF. DNA of the CDR3: TGTGCCAGCAGCTTGAAAGGGCGGGCCTACAATGAGCAGTTCTTC.

The V and J genes are TRBV5-4 and TRBJ2-5; D may be TRBD2 (5 bases). V was shortened by 4 bases and J by 5 bases, with 18 bases between the two germline ends. The CDR3 runs to 15 residues. Germline V lookup: CDR1 SGHNT, CDR2 YYREEE (reference sequence). CDR3 sequence: CASSPALGSRETQYF. CDR3 DNA sequence: TGTGCCAGCAGCCCGGCCTTAGGGAGCCGGGAGACCCAGTACTTC.

In this sample, this clone turned up many times. The CDR3, as DNA: TGTGCCAGTAGTATCAGGGGGGTGAACACTGAAGCTTTCTTT. Translated: CASSIRGVNTEAFF. The chain combines TRBV19 with TRBJ1-1, with 7 nucleotides matching TRBD1. CDR1 and CDR2 from the germline V gene are LNHDA and SQIVND (reference sequence). V gave up 3 bases and J gave up 0 bases; unmatched junction bases: 1. The CDR3 is made up of 14 amino acids.

The rearrangement links TRBV6-1 to TRBJ1-2, with a possible D match to TRBD1 (5 bases). The germline CDR1 and CDR2 sequences are MNHNS and SASEGT. CDR3 length: 14 residues. The germline V and J ends were trimmed by 0 bases and 8 bases, with 13 bases remaining between them. In DNA form, the CDR3 reads TGTGCCAGCAGTGAAGCGGTCCCTCAGGGAGGCTACACCTTC. This sequence encodes CASSEAVPQGGYTF.

This clone was recorded only once. The J gene is TRBJ2-3, the V gene TRBV15; D is possibly TRBD2 (6 bases). The V gene lost 1 base and the J gene lost 7 bases, with 21 bases spanning the gap. Germline loops: CDR1 LNHNV, CDR2 YYDKDF (reference sequence). The length of the CDR3 is 17 residues. The CDR3 region is CATSRGLSGTIPNTQYF. In nucleotides, the CDR3 is TGTGCCACCAGCAGAGGTCTTAGCGGTACTATCCCAAATACGCAGTATTTT.

The gene calls are TRBV19 and TRBJ2-2, with 9 bases identical to TRBD1. V shed 11 bases and J 5 bases; nucleotides not matched to a gene: 9. Per the germline V gene, CDR1 is LNHDA and CDR2 is SQIVND (reference sequence). The length of the CDR3 is 14 residues. CDR3 in DNA: TGTGCCTGCTCGGGACAGGGTAGTACCGGGGAGCTGTTTTTT. It translates to CACSGQGSTGELFF.

The chain joins TRBV10-3 to TRBJ1-5, with TRBD1 identical over 12 bases. The CDR3 sequence is 16 residues long. Germline V lookup: CDR1 ENHRY, CDR2 SYGVKD. V shed 2 bases, J shed 7 bases, and the junction held 6 bases outside the gene matches. CDR3 amino acids: CAISEGTGGRWQPQHF. CDR3 in DNA: TGTGCCATCAGTGAGGGGACAGGGGGCAGGTGGCAGCCCCAGCATTTT.

This clone occurred once. The chain uses TRBV4-2 and TRBJ2-7; tentative D call: TRBD2 (7 bases). From germline, CDR1 is LGHNA and CDR2 YNFKEQ. The CDR3 is made up of 15 amino acids. With 5 bases removed from V and 4 bases from J, the gap between germline ends came to 18 bases. CDR3 region: CASSARGGGAYEQYF. CDR3 bases: TGTGCCAGCAGCGCAAGGGGGGGAGGGGCGTACGAGCAGTACTTC.

The chain employs TRBV2 and TRBJ2-1; D might be TRBD2 (5 bases). With 3 bases removed from V and 5 bases from J, the gap between germline ends came to 20 bases. Germline V gives CDR1 SNHLY, CDR2 FYNNEI. CDR3 length: 17 residues. CDR3 protein: CASSENQLTVGNNEQFF. In nucleotides, the CDR3 is TGTGCCAGCAGTGAGAATCAACTGACCGTCGGGAACAATGAGCAGTTCTTC.

This chain connects TRBV6-5 to TRBJ2-5; D perhaps matches TRBD1 (6 bases). The V gene lost 4 bases and the J gene lost 4 bases, with 19 bases spanning the gap. CDR1 is MNHEY, CDR2 SVGAGI, per germline. The CDR3 consists of 16 residues. The CDR3 region has the DNA TGTGCCAGCAGTTCCACCACACAGGGACGTAGAGAGACCCAGTACTTC. Its translation is CASSSTTQGRRETQYF.

This clone was recorded at least ten times. V is TRBV6-4 and J is TRBJ2-7; 7 nucleotides align to TRBD2. The germline V gene encodes CDR1 MRHNA and CDR2 SNTAGT. The CDR3 is made up of 14 amino acids. The V segment lost 6 bases and the J segment 4 bases; nucleotides outside the gene matches: 9. CDR3 nucleotide sequence: TGTGCCAGCAGCGCCTTAGGGACTAAGTACGAGCAGTACTTC. It encodes CASSALGTKYEQYF.

The chain recombines TRBV4-2 with TRBJ1-6, with D unresolved. The CDR3 sequence is 17 residues long. The V gene's germline CDR1 is LGHNA and CDR2 YNFKEQ. V was clipped by 0 bases and J by 7 bases, with 16 bases between them. The CDR3 DNA reads as TGTGCCAGCAGCCAAGACCCTCCATTGGGCAGCAATTCACCCCTCCACTTT. Protein product: CASSQDPPLGSNSPLHF.

This chain uses TRBV27 with TRBJ1-1; 8 bases are a match to TRBD1. Unmatched junction bases numbered 15, after V lost 5 bases and J lost 4 bases. Germline CDR1 MNHEY, CDR2 SMNVEV (reference sequence). The CDR3 is 17 residues long. The CDR3 here is CASSPQLGQGSSTEAFF. For the CDR3, the DNA is TGTGCCAGCAGTCCACAACTCGGACAGGGAAGTTCCACTGAAGCTTTCTTT.

The chain links TRBV12-3 or TRBV12-4 to TRBJ2-3; 7 bases agree with TRBD2. The CDR3 covers 13 residues. J gave up 3 bases and V 7 bases, and 4 bases lay outside the gene matches. CDR3 in DNA: TGTGCCAGCAATTTGGGACTAACAGATACGCAGTATTTT. Translated, it gives CASNLGLTDTQYF.

The chain employs TRBV3-1 (or the pseudogene TRBV3-2) and TRBJ2-1, with D possibly matching TRBD2 (5 bases). The germline V gene encodes CDR1 LGHDT and CDR2 YNNKEL (reference sequence). This CDR3 has 16 amino acids. The germline V and J ends were trimmed by 4 bases and 0 bases, with 13 bases remaining between them. CDR3 sequence: CASSRRETSSYNEQFF. The CDR3 DNA reads as TGTGCCAGCAGCCGAAGGGAGACCAGCTCCTACAATGAGCAGTTCTTC.